This T cell receptor (beta chain) was identified during a study of molecular identifiers for immune sequencing clone quantification (dated by TCRdb to 2017 to 2018). Study-level background: In a replicate experiment, RNA from 20,000 or 100,000 naive CD8 T cells was split into five aliquots, four of which were sequenced. This methods study used CD8 T cells to benchmark TCR RNA copy counting and molecular-identifier clustering-based TCR repertoire sequencing (MIDCIRS).

The germline V gene supplies CDR1 MDHEN and CDR2 SYDVKM. V is shortened by 2 bases, J by 2 bases, and the region joining them spans 14 bases. From the cysteine up to the phenylalanine, the CDR3 has a length of 16 residues. Only the CDR3 part of the read is kept: 48 bases, read in frame from the first base. The library relied on PCR. Reads for this sample came from a NextSeq 500. Bulk TCR libraries were prepared as previously described, using TCR primers listed in Table S5. The Qiagen AllPrep DNA/RNA kit was used to purify total RNA. Before any analysis, reads coming from multiple sequencing runs of the same library were combined into one pool. On the study's bioinformatics: Reads were retained only if their TCR constant sequence matched exactly, and those retained reads were trimmed to 150 nt and grouped according to their 12-nt molecular barcodes. Within each barcode group, reads were sub-clustered at a 15% Levenshtein threshold, and quality-weighted consensus sequences were built per RNA molecule. Non-functional sequences were excluded, and lower-count sequences lying one edit away from another sequence were also excluded. Based on fitting two negative binomial distributions, any barcode sub-cluster with under 20% of the maximum read count was discarded. TCRdb ran its own pipeline on the public reads, namely fastp trimming at Q25 and MiXCR clone calling, and kept in-frame beta chains. Duplicate CDR3 protein sequences are folded into a single record with the most common DNA and genes. For this entry, the V and J calls and clone size follow TCRdb and not the study's own pipeline. For this sample there are 85,000 to 130,000 distinct CDR3 sequences; 36% appear just once. The ten largest account for less than 5% of the sample.

Study-level results and caveats: In CMV-specific effector cells, clones with more than 20 RNA copies accounted for over 99% of molecules, whereas in naive cells such clones accounted for under 1%. Spiked-in Jurkat TCR RNA equal to a single cell's worth was reported to be detectable even within one million naive CD8 T cells. The naive libraries included spiked-in Jurkat TCR RNA (roughly nine copies' worth), and this Jurkat TCR RNA is not part of the donor repertoire. Highly expanded clone sizes could be underestimated if identical TCR molecules share a barcode. When barcode sub-clustering was omitted, TCR diversity was inflated by chimeric consensus sequences, with chimeras reaching as high as 47%. About three recovered TCR RNA copies per cell were obtained by modeling, versus about 10 by digital PCR, implying a capture efficiency of 25% to 30%.

Libraries of naive CD8 T cells were built from around 20,000 to 990,000 sorted cells, with 10%, 30% or 50% of the purified RNA used. On a BD FACSAria II, naive CD8 T cells were FACS-sorted as CD8+CD4-CCR7+CD45RA+ and collected into RLT Plus buffer. To test detection sensitivity, Jurkat RNA equal to approximately 10 TCR copies was added to samples of about 19,000-1,100,000 naive CD8 T cells. Enrichment of CD8 T cells was performed with RosetteSep CD8+ T Cell Enrichment Cocktail and Ficoll-Paque, after which ACK red cell lysis was carried out. A word on this clonotype: This receptor's antigen is unknown. The record has no base qualities; no much larger clone is one base away.

The chain links TRBV28 with TRBJ2-3, with a tentative D gene TRBD2 over 6 matching bases. Specimen: naive CD8+ T cells from blood, with Jurkat cell RNA spiked in. What the cell subset or site label conveys for this sample: FACS-sorted CD8+CD4-CCR7+CD45RA+ naive T cells. This TCR derives from a human donor in good health. Some libraries in this study had Jurkat cell RNA spiked in. This receptor carries the CDR3 CASSLGAGPFTDTQYF. The DNA sequence follows: TGTGCCAGCAGTTTAGGGGCGGGACCGTTCACAGATACGCAGTATTTT.